The 7 T cell receptor beta chains in this list originate from one sample, sequenced in a study of graft-versus-host responses after intestinal transplantation. Libraries were prepared by immunoSEQ multiplex PCR; TCRdb keeps only in-frame clonotypes and omits some of them. The data show about 89,000 clones, about nine tenths seen once. These receptors' antigens are unknown. Sample: unstimulated CD4+ T cells sorted from spleen or lymph node cells, taken before intestinal transplant. The receptors derive from a human donor who received an intestinal transplant.

The chain employs TRBV4-2 and TRBJ2-7, with 14 bases aligning to TRBD2. This CDR3 is 16 amino acids long. The ends lost 4 bases at V and 0 bases at J; junction bases unmatched: 2. Looked up from germline, CDR1 is LGHNA and CDR2 is YNFKEQ. The DNA for the CDR3 is TGTGCCAGCAGCCGCGGGACTAGCGGGAGCTCCTACGAGCAGTACTTC. Translated, it gives CASSRGTSGSSYEQYF.

This sequence joins TRBV19 and TRBJ1-1, with D possibly TRBD1 on 6 matching bases. The V end lost 0 bases, the J end lost 5 bases, and 10 bases lay between the germline ends. Germline V gene data show CDR1 as LNHDA and CDR2 as SQIVND (reference sequence). CDR3 length: 14 amino acids. The CDR3 region has the DNA TGTGCCAGTAGTATAGAGCGGCAGGGGACTGAAGCTTTCTTT. Translating gives CASSIERQGTEAFF.

This chain uses TRBV7-2 with TRBJ2-1, with D perhaps matching TRBD2 (6 bases). There are 13 residues in the CDR3. CDR1 and CDR2 from the germline V gene are SGHTA and FQGNSA. The CDR3 coding sequence is TGTGTCACCGGGAGTAGCGTCATCAATGAGCAGTTCTTC. Amino acid sequence: CVTGSSVINEQFF.

The genes are TRBV6-5 and TRBJ2-7; possibly TRBD1 for D (5 bases). Trimming cost V 6 bases and J 4 bases, with 10 bases left between them. This CDR3 region has 12 residues. From germline, CDR1 is MNHEY and CDR2 SVGAGI. The CDR3 loop is CASRYQGYEQYF. The CDR3, as DNA: TGTGCCAGCAGATATCAGGGATACGAGCAGTACTTC.

The CDR3 DNA sequence: TGTGCCAGCAGCCGACTGACAGGGCTTATGGCCGGGGAGCTGTTTTTT. It translates to CASSRLTGLMAGELFF. The chain joins TRBV7-9 to TRBJ2-2; 7 nucleotides match TRBD1. Germline V gene lookup returns CDR1 SEHNR and CDR2 FQNEAQ (reference sequence). This CDR3 is built from 16 residues. The trim removed 5 bases at V and 6 bases at J, leaving 12 bases unmatched.

The CDR3 reads CASSLTHGTTYGYTF. The DNA for the CDR3 is TGTGCCAGCAGCCTAACCCATGGGACGACTTATGGCTACACCTTC. The chain recombines TRBV11-2 with TRBJ1-2; D is perhaps TRBD1 (5 bases). The germline V gene encodes CDR1 SGHAT and CDR2 FQNNGV. This CDR3 region has 15 residues. Trimming pared 5 bases from V and 5 bases from J, leaving 18 bases between.

V usage is TRBV10-3 and J usage is TRBJ1-1, with D perhaps matching TRBD1 (6 bases). Germline loops: CDR1 ENHRY, CDR2 SYGVKD. The CDR3 is 16 amino acids. V was pared by 7 bases and J by 1 base, with 19 bases between. The CDR3: CAINSGGRTPNTEAFF. In DNA, the CDR3 is TGTGCCATCAATTCCGGGGGGCGAACACCGAACACTGAAGCTTTCTTT.